This T cell receptor (beta chain) was sequenced in a study of cytomegalovirus exposure and HLA in healthy donors. Study conclusions and caveats: In a later analysis, common viral pathogens appeared linked to several of the most significant clusters.

Primers for the PCR totalled 60 Vbeta and 13 Jbeta. The table came from immunoSEQ multiplex PCR; TCRdb's copy has only in-frame clones and leaves some out. The repertoire has under 200,000 clones, 83% of them found once; the top ten carry 1.7%. The V gene's germline CDR1 is SGHVS and CDR2 FNYEAQ. After removal of 5 bases from V and 6 bases from J, the junction contained 11 bases not matched to a gene. The CDR3 loop spans 15 amino acids. Concerning this clone: Its antigen remains unknown.

The sample consisted of PBMCs. V is TRBV7-6 and J is TRBJ1-2; 8 nucleotides agree with TRBD1. This TCR was sampled from a man aged 40-50 years in good health and CMV-seropositive. The CDR3: CASSLGTGGKDGYTF. The CDR3 coding sequence is TGTGCCAGCAGCCTAGGTACAGGGGGAAAGGATGGCTACACCTTC.